This T cell receptor beta chain was documented in a study of blood T cell repertoires in COVID-19 (dated by TCRdb to the early 2020s). Concerning the study at large: Samples from collaborators originated in the United States, Italy and Spain and spanned both the acute and convalescent phases of COVID-19. The material from the prospective study consisted of cDNA or gDNA derived from T cells, B-cell-depleted T cells, or PBMCs. Subjects who had been exposed to COVID-19, were actively infected with it, or had recovered from it provided the deeply sampled blood TCRbeta repertoires that made up the dataset. The repertoires were made available in a free public database intended to serve as a resource for research on the immune response to SARS-CoV-2. Samples came from the ongoing ImmuneRACE study (first 160 participants) plus 1,254 subjects from 6 global collaborators. Nearly every sample came with metadata listing a de-identified subject ID, COVID-19 status, age in years and sex. Where available, HLA class I and class II types were obtained from metadata supplied by the sample provider rather than from assay-based typing. Broader findings and caveats from the paper: How much clinical and demographic metadata was included differed by source and by participant, and the metadata was provided uncurated.

Comment on this clone: Its antigen remains undetermined. No much larger clonotype is one base removed from it; base qualities were not supplied.

TCRbeta CDR3 regions were amplified from genomic DNA using the immunoSEQ Assay, a bias-controlled multiplex PCR. Turning to the authors' computational methods: Within the assay, amplification of reference gene primers was used to estimate how many nucleated cells each sample contained. To quantify the absolute abundance of each unique TCRbeta CDR3 rearrangement, sequence reads were collapsed and filtered. For each sample, productive Simpson clonality was calculated as the square root of Simpson's diversity index over productive rearrangements. TCRdb stores this immuneACCESS table with in-frame sequences only. Part of the clones is absent; in the studies checked, under half of the shortfall reflects unresolved V genes, and no reason is known for the rest. D and trimming come from the DNA, and the V and J calls and clone size come from that table. Across this sample there are around 250,000 clones, with roughly 80% seen only once. The ten largest account for around 3.5% of the sample.

Whole blood was collected in K2EDTA tubes by collaborating institutions according to the institutions' own protocols. For TCRbeta analysis, collaborators shipped samples in one of three forms: frozen whole blood, isolated PBMCs, or DNA extracted from either of those sample types. The sample was peripheral blood. The sequence derives from a woman aged 18-29 years with acute or convalescent COVID-19.

The CDR3 is CASSPNGQGEAFF. The DNA reads TGTGCCAGCAGTCCGAACGGACAGGGTGAAGCTTTCTTT. The V gene is TRBV6-6 and the J gene is TRBJ1-1, and 8 bases in between align with TRBD1. Taken from the germline V gene (reference sequence), the CDR1 and CDR2 loops are MNHNY and SVGAGI. The CDR3 starts with the cysteine, ends with the phenylalanine, and has 13 residues. The only DNA kept is the CDR3, 39 bases in frame from the first base. Germline trimming amounts to 5 bases on V and 7 bases on J, with 6 as the count of junction bases outside the gene matches.